This TCR beta chain was sequenced during a study of blood T cell repertoires in COVID-19. Germline assignment: CDR1 SGHAT and CDR2 FQNNGV. V lost 5 bases, J lost 3 bases, and 3 bases stayed unmatched. The CDR3 is 14 amino acids. How the authors handled the data: Researchers report that nucleated cell counts were estimated from reference gene primer amplification. Repertoires were generated with immunoSEQ multiplex PCR, while TCRdb's copy carries only in-frame clones and drops some. V, J and clone size were drawn from that table, and D and trimming were deduced from the DNA. The sample carries more than 400,000 clones, roughly 90% recorded once. Assignments of participants to cohorts depended upon their own reported clinical history.

The receptor was derived from a woman aged 18-29 years who had recovered from COVID-19. Material for sequencing was PBMCs or T cells enriched from blood (not recorded which). The chain carries TRBV11-2 and TRBJ1-5, with 8 bases that match TRBD1. CDR3 protein: CASSGQGYNQPQHF. The DNA for the CDR3 is TGTGCCAGCAGCGGACAGGGTTACAATCAGCCCCAGCATTTT.